The clone carrying this T cell receptor beta chain was picked up a small number of times. While infection was still active, Seattle patients were enrolled and then followed longitudinally. The record originates from a study of blood T cell repertoires in COVID-19. Whole-study context: Sites in the United States, Italy and Spain provided acute and convalescent COVID-19 samples. Nucleic acid was either cDNA or gDNA, and it came from T cells, B-cell-depleted T cells, or PBMCs.

The CDR3 is made up of 14 amino acids. Germline loops: CDR1 SGHRS, CDR2 YFSETQ. Deletions cut 1 base from V and 8 bases from J, with 13 bases between. In the authors' methods: Using reference gene primer amplification, nucleated cell counts were estimated. Profiling relied on immunoSEQ multiplex PCR, and the TCRdb table lists in-frame clones only, not all of them. That table supplies the V and J calls and clone size; D and trimming were determined from the DNA. The table lists approximately 150,000 clones, around 83% of them singletons. Sequencing used peripheral blood. J is TRBJ2-1 and V is TRBV5-1, with D possibly being TRBD2 (6 bases). The TCR was taken from a man aged 30-40 years with COVID-19, enrolled during active disease. The DNA for the CDR3 is TGCGCCAGCAGCTTGCGGACTACGAACGATGAGCAGTTCTTC. Amino acid sequence: CASSLRTTNDEQFF.